Following are 10 T cell receptor beta chains from one sample sequenced in a study of T cell responses to AZD1222 COVID-19 vaccine. Here immunoSEQ multiplex PCR was the method, and the copy in TCRdb shows in-frame clones only, minus some. The repertoire holds roughly 120,000 clones, with about 92% as singletons. The sequencing here drew on peripheral blood, taken on day 0 of AZD1222 vaccination. These receptors came from an adult in good health.

This clone was recorded once. Other DNA sequences from this sample encode an identical CDR3 as well. V and J are TRBV27 and TRBJ2-2, with a weak D call TRBD1 (6 bases). This CDR3 spans 14 amino acids. CDR1 MNHEY and CDR2 SMNVEV come from the germline V gene (reference sequence). Trimming stripped 1 base from V and 4 bases from J, with 7 bases between. The CDR3 nucleotides read TGTGCCAGCAGTTTATTAGGGGGCACCGGGGAGCTGTTTTTT. As protein: CASSLLGGTGELFF.

The chain recombines TRBV27 with TRBJ1-2; a possible D gene is TRBD1 (5 bases). CDR3 size: 14 residues. Germline CDR1 is MNHEY and CDR2 is SMNVEV (reference sequence). V dropped 5 bases and J dropped 8 bases, with 18 bases sitting between them. The CDR3 region is CASSEYGGGEGYTF. The CDR3 DNA reads as TGTGCCAGCAGTGAATACGGGGGGGGTGAGGGCTACACCTTC.

The V and J genes are TRBV27 and TRBJ1-2, with D unresolved. From germline, CDR1 is MNHEY and CDR2 SMNVEV (reference sequence). The CDR3 extends over 16 amino acids. V was clipped by 3 bases and J by 1 base, with 15 bases between them. CDR3 loop: CASSLNGRAINYGYTF. The DNA for the CDR3 is TGTGCCAGCAGTTTGAACGGACGGGCGATTAACTATGGCTACACCTTC.

The rearrangement uses TRBV5-5 and TRBJ2-6; D remains unclear. The CDR3 runs to 16 residues. Trimming took 6 bases from V and 0 from J, leaving 13 bases between them. Germline CDR1 is SGHKS and CDR2 is YYEKEE (reference sequence). CDR3 in amino acids: CASTPQAGSGANVLTF. The CDR3, as DNA: TGTGCCAGCACCCCTCAGGCAGGCTCTGGGGCCAACGTCCTGACTTTC.

This clone has just one count. The rearrangement links TRBV6-5 to TRBJ1-1; no reliable D call. CDR3 length: 16 amino acids. Trimming took 0 bases from V and 0 from J, leaving 11 bases between them. Germline V gene data show CDR1 as MNHEY and CDR2 as SVGAGI. CDR3 in amino acids: CASSYSRAVMNTEAFF. The CDR3 bases are TGTGCCAGCAGTTACTCCCGGGCGGTCATGAACACTGAAGCTTTCTTT.

The chain couples TRBV10-2 to TRBJ1-1; D is unresolved. V gave up 5 bases and J gave up 7 bases, with 11 bases separating them. There are 12 residues in the CDR3. Germline loops: CDR1 WSHSY, CDR2 SAAADI. The CDR3 DNA follows: TGCGCCAGCAGTCCCCCCTGGGGTGAAGCTTTCTTT. Translating gives CASSPPWGEAFF.

This rearrangement joins TRBV20-1 to TRBJ2-1; D is ambiguous. Germline V gene sequence: CDR1 DFQATT, CDR2 SNEGSKA (reference sequence). The CDR3 length is 10 residues. Deletions cut 2 bases from V and 10 bases from J, with 6 bases between. CDR3 coding DNA: TGCAGTGCTAGAAGGAACGAGCAGTTCTTC. Its translation: CSARRNEQFF.

The rearrangement uses TRBV30 and TRBJ2-6; D perhaps matches TRBD1 (6 bases). The germline V gene encodes CDR1 GTSNPN and CDR2 SVGIG (reference sequence). Trimming removed 5 bases at V and 1 base at J, with 9 bases between. The CDR3 loop spans 14 amino acids. CDR3 residues: CAWAQGSGANVLTF. The CDR3 DNA reads TGTGCCTGGGCGCAGGGGTCTGGGGCCAACGTCCTGACTTTC.

The J gene is TRBJ1-1, the V gene TRBV19, with 8 nucleotides matching TRBD1. The V and J ends lost 7 bases and 5 bases, in that order; junction bases with no gene match: 12. This CDR3 contains 15 residues. Germline V CDR1 and CDR2: LNHDA, SQIVND (reference sequence). In DNA form, the CDR3 reads TGTGCCAGTACTCCGTGGGCAGGGGGCACAACTGAAGCTTTCTTT. This gives the protein CASTPWAGGTTEAFF.

This chain connects TRBV14 to TRBJ2-7, with 7 bases lining up with TRBD1. There are 12 residues in the CDR3. CDR1 and CDR2 (germline): SGHDN, FVKESK. Unmatched junction bases numbered 1, after V lost 5 bases and J lost 3 bases. This chain's CDR3 is CASSRQGYEQYF. The DNA for the CDR3 is TGTGCCAGCAGCAGACAGGGCTACGAGCAGTACTTC.